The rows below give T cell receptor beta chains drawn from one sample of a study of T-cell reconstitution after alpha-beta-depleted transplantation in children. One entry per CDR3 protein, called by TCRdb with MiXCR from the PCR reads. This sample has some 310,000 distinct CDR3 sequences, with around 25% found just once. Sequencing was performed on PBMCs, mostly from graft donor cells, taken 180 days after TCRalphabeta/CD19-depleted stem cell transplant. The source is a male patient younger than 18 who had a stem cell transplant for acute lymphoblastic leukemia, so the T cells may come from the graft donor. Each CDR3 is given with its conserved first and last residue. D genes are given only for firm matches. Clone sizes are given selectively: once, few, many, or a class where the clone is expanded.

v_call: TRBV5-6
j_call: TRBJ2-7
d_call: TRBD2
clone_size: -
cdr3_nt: TGTGCCAGCAGCGGACTAGCGGGAGTCTTCCACGAGCAGTACTTC
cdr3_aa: CASSGLAGVFHEQYF

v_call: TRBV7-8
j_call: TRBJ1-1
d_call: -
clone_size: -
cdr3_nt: TGTGCCAGCAGTTCCGGTTGGGTTTCTGAAGCTTTCTTT
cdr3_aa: CASSSGWVSEAFF

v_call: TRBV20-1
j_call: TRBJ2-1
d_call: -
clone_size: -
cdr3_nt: TGCAGTGCTAGAGGGGGGCGGGTGAGCTCCTACAATGAGCAGTTCTTC
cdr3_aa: CSARGGRVSSYNEQFF

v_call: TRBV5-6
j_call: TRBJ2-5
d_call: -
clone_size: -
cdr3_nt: TGTGCCAGCAGCTTACTGGGGGTACAAGAGACCCAGTACTTC
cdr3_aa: CASSLLGVQETQYF

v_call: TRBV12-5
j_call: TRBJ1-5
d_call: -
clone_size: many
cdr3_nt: TGTGCTAGTGGGCAGGGGTTCAATCAGCCCCAGCATTTT
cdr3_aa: CASGQGFNQPQHF

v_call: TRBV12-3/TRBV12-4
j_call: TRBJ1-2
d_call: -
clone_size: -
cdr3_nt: TGTGCCAGCAGCCTCAGGGGTAAAGGCTACACCTTC
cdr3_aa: CASSLRGKGYTF

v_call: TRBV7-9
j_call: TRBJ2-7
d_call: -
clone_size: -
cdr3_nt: TGTGCCAGCAGCTTCGGAACCCCCTACGAGCAGTACTTC
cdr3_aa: CASSFGTPYEQYF

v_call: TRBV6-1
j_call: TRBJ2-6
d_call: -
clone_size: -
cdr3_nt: TGTGCCAGCAGGTTGTCCCTAGGGGGATCAAGCTCTGGGGCCAACGTCCTGACTTTC
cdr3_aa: CASRLSLGGSSSGANVLTF

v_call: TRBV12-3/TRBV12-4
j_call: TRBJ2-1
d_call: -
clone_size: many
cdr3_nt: TGTGCCAGCAGTTTAATGGCTACCCCTTACAATGAGCAGTTCTTC
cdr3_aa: CASSLMATPYNEQFF

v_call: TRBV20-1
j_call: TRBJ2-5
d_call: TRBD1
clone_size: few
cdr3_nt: TGCAGTGCCCACCAGGGGGCGGGCGGACAAGAGACCCAGTACTTC
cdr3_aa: CSAHQGAGGQETQYF

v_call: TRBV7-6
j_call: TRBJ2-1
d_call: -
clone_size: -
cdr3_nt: TGTGCCAGCAGCCACCCTCTTGGAGCCTACAATGAGCAGTTCTTC
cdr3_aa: CASSHPLGAYNEQFF

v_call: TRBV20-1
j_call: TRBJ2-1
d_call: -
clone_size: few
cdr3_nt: TGCAGTGCAAGGAACAATGAGCAGTTCTTC
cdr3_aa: CSARNNEQFF

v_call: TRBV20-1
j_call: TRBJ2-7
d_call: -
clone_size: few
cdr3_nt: TGCAGTGCTAGGCCTGACGGATACTACGAGCAGTACTTC
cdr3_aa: CSARPDGYYEQYF

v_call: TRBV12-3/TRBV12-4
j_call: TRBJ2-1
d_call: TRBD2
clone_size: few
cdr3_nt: TGTGCCAGCAGTAACGGAAGCGGGGACTTACGGAATGAGCAGTTCTTC
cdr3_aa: CASSNGSGDLRNEQFF

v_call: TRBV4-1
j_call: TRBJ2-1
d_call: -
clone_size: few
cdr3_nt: TGCGCCAGCAGCCAAGCCCTAAATGAGCAGTTCTTC
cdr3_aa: CASSQALNEQFF

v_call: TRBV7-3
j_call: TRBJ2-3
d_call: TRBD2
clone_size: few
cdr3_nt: TGTGCCAGCAGCTTACTCTTCGGGCTAGCGGGTAGCACAGATACGCAGTATTTT
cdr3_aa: CASSLLFGLAGSTDTQYF

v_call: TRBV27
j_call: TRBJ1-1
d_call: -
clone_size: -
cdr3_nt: TGTGCCAGTTTTAGGGTGGGCCTGGGACATCACTTTAACACTGAAGCTTTCTTT
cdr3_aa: CASFRVGLGHHFNTEAFF

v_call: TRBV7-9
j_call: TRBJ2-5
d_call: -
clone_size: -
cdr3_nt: TGTGCCAGCAGACTGCCTGGGGAGACCCAGTACTTC
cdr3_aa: CASRLPGETQYF

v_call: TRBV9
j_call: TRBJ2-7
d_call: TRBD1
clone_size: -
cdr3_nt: TGTGCCAGCAGCGATGGACAGGGGCCAGTCTCACCCTACGAGCAGTACTTC
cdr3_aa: CASSDGQGPVSPYEQYF

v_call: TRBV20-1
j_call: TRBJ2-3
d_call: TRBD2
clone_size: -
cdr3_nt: TGCAGTGCTAGAGCGGCTAGCGGGAGGTTGTCAGATACGCAGTATTTT
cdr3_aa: CSARAASGRLSDTQYF

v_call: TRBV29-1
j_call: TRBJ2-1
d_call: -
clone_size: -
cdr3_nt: TGCAGCGTTGACAAGCGGGCCTTAACCTACAATGAGCAGTTCTTC
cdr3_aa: CSVDKRALTYNEQFF

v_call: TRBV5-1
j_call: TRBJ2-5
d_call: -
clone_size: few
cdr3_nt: TGCGCCAGCAGCTTGGCCGTCCCGCTAGAGACCCAGTACTTC
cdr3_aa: CASSLAVPLETQYF

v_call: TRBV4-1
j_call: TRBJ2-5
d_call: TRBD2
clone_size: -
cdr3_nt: TGCGCCAGCAGCCCGGGACTAGCGACCCAGTACTTC
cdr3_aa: CASSPGLATQYF

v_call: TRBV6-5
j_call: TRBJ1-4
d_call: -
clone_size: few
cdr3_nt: TGTGCCAGCAGTTACTGGGGTGAAAAACTGTTTTTT
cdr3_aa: CASSYWGEKLFF

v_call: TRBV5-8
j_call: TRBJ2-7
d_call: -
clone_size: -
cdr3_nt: TGTGCCAGCAGCTTGCGTATCAGGGAGATCTACGAGCAGTACTTC
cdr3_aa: CASSLRIREIYEQYF

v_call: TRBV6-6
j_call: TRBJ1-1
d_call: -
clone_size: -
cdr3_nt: TGTGCCAGCAGTTATGCCTTGAACACTGAAGCTTTCTTT
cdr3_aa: CASSYALNTEAFF

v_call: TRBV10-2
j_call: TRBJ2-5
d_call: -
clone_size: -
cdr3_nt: TGCGCCAGCAGAGGGGGAGAGACCCAGTACTTC
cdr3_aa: CASRGGETQYF

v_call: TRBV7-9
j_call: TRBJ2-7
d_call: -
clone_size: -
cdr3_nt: TGTGCCAGCAGCTGGGACCCGGGAACGACCTACGAGCAGTACTTC
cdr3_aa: CASSWDPGTTYEQYF

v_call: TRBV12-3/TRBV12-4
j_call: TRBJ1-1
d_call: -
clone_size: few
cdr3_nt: TGTGCCAGCGGTGCTGCTAGGGGGGACACTGAAGCTTTCTTT
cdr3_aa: CASGAARGDTEAFF

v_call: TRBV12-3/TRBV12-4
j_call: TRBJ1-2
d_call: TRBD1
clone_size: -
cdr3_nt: TGTGCCAGCAGTACCCCGAACAGGGGGCTCTATGGCTACACCTTC
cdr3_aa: CASSTPNRGLYGYTF

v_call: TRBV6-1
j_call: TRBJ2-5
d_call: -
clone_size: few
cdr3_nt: TGTGCCAGCAGCACTACCCCACCTGAACAGGGACAAGAGACCCAGTACTTC
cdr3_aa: CASSTTPPEQGQETQYF

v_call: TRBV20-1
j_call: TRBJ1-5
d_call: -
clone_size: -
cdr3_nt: TGCAGTGCCGGGTGGGGCAGGGCGAGGGGTCAGCCCCAGCATTTT
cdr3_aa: CSAGWGRARGQPQHF

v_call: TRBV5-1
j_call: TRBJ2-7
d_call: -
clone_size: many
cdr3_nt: TGCGCCAGCAGCTTGGTATTAGACTACGAGCAGTACTTC
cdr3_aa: CASSLVLDYEQYF

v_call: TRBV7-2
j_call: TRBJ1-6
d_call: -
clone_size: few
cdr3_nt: TGTGCCAGCAGCTTACCGGGGCCCGGTTCACCCCTCCACTTT
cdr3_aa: CASSLPGPGSPLHF

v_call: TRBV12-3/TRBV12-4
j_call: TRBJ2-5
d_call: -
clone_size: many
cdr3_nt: TGTGCCAGCAGTCCGGGGGTTGGACACCGGGAGACCCAGTACTTC
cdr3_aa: CASSPGVGHRETQYF

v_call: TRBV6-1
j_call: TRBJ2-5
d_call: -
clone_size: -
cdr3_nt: TGTGCCAGCAGTGCACAGGGTACGCCCCAAGAGACCCAGTACTTC
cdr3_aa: CASSAQGTPQETQYF

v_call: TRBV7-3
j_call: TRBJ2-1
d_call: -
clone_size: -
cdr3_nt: TGTGCCAGCAGCTTATTTCCACGGCAATCCTACAATGAGCAGTTCTTC
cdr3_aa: CASSLFPRQSYNEQFF

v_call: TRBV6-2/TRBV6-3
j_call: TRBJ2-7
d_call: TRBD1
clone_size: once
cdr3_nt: TGTGCCAGCACCCGAACAGGGGGCCGGTACGAGCAGTACTTC
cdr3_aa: CASTRTGGRYEQYF

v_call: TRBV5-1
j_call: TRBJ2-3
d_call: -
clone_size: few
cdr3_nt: TGCGCCAGCCAAGGGAGGGGGCGCACAGATACGCAGTATTTT
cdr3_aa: CASQGRGRTDTQYF

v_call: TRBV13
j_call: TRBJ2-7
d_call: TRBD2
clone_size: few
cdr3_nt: TGTGCCAGCAGCCCCGGGACTAGCGGGAGCTCCTACGAGCAGTACTTC
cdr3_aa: CASSPGTSGSSYEQYF

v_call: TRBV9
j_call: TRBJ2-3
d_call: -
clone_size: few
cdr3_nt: TGTGCCAGCACCCAGGACGTAATCTACACAGATACGCAGTATTTT
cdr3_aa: CASTQDVIYTDTQYF

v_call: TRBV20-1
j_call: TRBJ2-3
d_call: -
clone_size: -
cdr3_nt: TGCACTGCTAGAGATCCGGCTGGACCCCAGGATACGCAGTATTTT
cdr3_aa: CTARDPAGPQDTQYF

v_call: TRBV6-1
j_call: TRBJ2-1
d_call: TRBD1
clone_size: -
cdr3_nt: TGTGCCAGCAGTGAGTACAGGGGGGTCAACGGTGAGCAGTTCTTC
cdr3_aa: CASSEYRGVNGEQFF

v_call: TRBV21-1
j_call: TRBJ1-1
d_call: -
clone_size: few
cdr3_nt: TGTGCCAGTGGGGCCCCCGGGTTATGGGCTTTCTTT
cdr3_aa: CASGAPGLWAFF

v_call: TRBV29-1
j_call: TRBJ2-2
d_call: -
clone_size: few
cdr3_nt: TGCAGCGCACTCAAAGGGTGGGACACCGGGGAGCTGTTTTTT
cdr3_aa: CSALKGWDTGELFF

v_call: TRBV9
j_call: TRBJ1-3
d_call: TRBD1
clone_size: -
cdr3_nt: TGTGCCAGCAGCGTAGGACAGGGTCTGAGCTCTGGAAACACCATATATTTT
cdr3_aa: CASSVGQGLSSGNTIYF

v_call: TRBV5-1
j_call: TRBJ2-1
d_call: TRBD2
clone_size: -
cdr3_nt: TGCGCCAGCAGCTTGCAACCTAGCGGGAGACGCTACAATGAGCAGTTCTTC
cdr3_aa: CASSLQPSGRRYNEQFF

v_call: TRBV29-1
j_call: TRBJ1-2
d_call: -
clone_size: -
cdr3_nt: TGCAGCGTTTATGGGGGGGCTGGCTACACCTTC
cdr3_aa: CSVYGGAGYTF

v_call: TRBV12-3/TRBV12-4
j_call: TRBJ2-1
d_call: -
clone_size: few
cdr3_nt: TGTGCCAGCAGGACAGGGATTACTAGCTCCTGGAGCTCCTACAATGAGCAGTTCTTC
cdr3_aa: CASRTGITSSWSSYNEQFF

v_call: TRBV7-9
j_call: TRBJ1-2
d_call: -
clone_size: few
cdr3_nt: TGTGCCAGCAGCTTAGAACTCGTCCTGAGGTCCGGCTACACCTTC
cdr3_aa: CASSLELVLRSGYTF

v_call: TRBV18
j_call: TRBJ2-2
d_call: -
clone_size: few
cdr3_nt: TGTGCCAGCTCAACTGACGGGGCCGGGGAGCTGTTTTTT
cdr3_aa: CASSTDGAGELFF

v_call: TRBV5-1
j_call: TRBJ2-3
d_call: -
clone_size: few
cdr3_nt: TGCGCCAGCAGCTGGGGAATCGCTAGCACAGATACGCAGTATTTT
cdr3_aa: CASSWGIASTDTQYF

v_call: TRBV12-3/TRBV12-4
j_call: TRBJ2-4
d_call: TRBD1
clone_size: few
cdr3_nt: TGTGCCAGCAGGCGCCAACAGGGGACCAAAAACATTCAGTACTTC
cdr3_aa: CASRRQQGTKNIQYF

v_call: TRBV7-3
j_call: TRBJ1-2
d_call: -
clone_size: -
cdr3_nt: TGTGCCAGCAAGCGGACGGATCGAACTAACTATGGCTACACCTTC
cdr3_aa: CASKRTDRTNYGYTF

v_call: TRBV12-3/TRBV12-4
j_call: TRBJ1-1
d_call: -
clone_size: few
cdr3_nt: TGTGCCACCTCGGAGTACACTGAAGCTTTCTTT
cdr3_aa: CATSEYTEAFF

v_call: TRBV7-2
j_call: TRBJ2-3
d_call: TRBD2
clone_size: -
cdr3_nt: TGTGCCAGCAGCTTACGCGGGAGGGGGCCGAATACGCAGTATTTT
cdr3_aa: CASSLRGRGPNTQYF

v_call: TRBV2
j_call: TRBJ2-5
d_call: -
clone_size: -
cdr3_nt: TGTGCCAGCCCGAGGGGGGAGACCCAGTACTTC
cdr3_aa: CASPRGETQYF

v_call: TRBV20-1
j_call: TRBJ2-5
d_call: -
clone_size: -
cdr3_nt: TGCAGTGCTAGGGATCGCGAGACCCAGTACTTC
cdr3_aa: CSARDRETQYF

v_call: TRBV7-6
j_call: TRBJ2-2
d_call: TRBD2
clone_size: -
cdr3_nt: TGTGCCAGCAGCTTCGACCCCACTAGCGAGAACACCGGGGAGCTGTTTTTT
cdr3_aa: CASSFDPTSENTGELFF

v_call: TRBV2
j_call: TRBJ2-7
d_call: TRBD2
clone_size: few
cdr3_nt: TGTGCCAGCAAACGACTAGCGGGATGGTACGAGCAGTACTTC
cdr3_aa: CASKRLAGWYEQYF